Shown below are 6 T cell receptor beta chains from a single sample sequenced in a study of OX40 agonist ivuxolimab in advanced cancers. The protocol was immunoSEQ multiplex PCR, while the TCRdb copy is restricted to in-frame clones and leaves out a portion. The table has just over 40,000 clones, roughly 81% seen once; the top ten hold about 16%. The sample was CD4+ or CD8+ T cells sorted from blood, taken in a trial of the OX40 agonist ivuxolimab. All receptors derive from an adult with an advanced solid tumor such as melanoma, head and neck, liver or kidney cancer.

This chain joins TRBV6-6 and TRBJ2-3; D not certain. This CDR3 is built from 13 residues. V lost 7 bases and J lost 2, with 10 bases in between. CDR1 is MNHNY, CDR2 SVGAGI, per germline (reference sequence). The chain's CDR3 is CASTMVATDTQYF. Written as DNA, the CDR3 is TGTGCCAGCACCATGGTGGCCACAGATACGCAGTATTTT.

The chain carries TRBV9 and TRBJ2-1, with TRBD2 as a possible D gene (7 bases). The ends were cut back, 1 base at V and 8 bases at J, with 13 bases in the middle. The germline CDR1 and CDR2 sequences are SGDLS and YYNGEE. This CDR3 has 14 amino acids. CDR3 bases: TGTGCCAGCAGCGTACATCTAGGGGGGGATGAGCAGTTCTTC. Translation gives CASSVHLGGDEQFF.

The chain employs TRBV5-4 and TRBJ2-5; 7 positions match TRBD1. Judging by the DNA end, TRBJ2-7 fits better; the J call may be wrong. The CDR3 is made up of 13 amino acids. CDR1 and CDR2 (germline): SGHNT, YYREEE (reference sequence). The CDR3 protein is CASSFGTAYEQYF. The CDR3, as DNA: TGTGCCAGCAGCTTCGGGACAGCCTACGAGCAGTACTTC.

This clone was found once. The CDR3 coding sequence is TGCGCCAGCAGCCATCCCCCGACAGGGTCAGAGACCCAGTACTTC. This codes for CASSHPPTGSETQYF. This chain joins TRBV4-1 and TRBJ2-5, with 7 bases that match TRBD1. Germline loops: CDR1 MGHRA, CDR2 YSYEKL. J gave up 4 bases and V 3 bases, and 8 bases lay outside the gene matches. This CDR3 region has 15 residues.

J is TRBJ2-1 and V is TRBV28; 9 bases fit TRBD1. Trimming cost V 1 base and J 9 bases; bases outside gene matches: 10. The CDR3 is made up of 16 amino acids. Germline CDR1 is MDHEN and CDR2 is SYDVKM. CDR3 nucleotides: TGTGCCAGCAGTTTATTTGAACACAGGGGGCAAGGTGAGCAGTTCTTC. Its translation: CASSLFEHRGQGEQFF.

The chain uses TRBV9 and TRBJ2-7; TRBD1 matches at 7 bases. V trimming: 0 bases; J trimming: 5 bases; junction bases outside the gene matches: 8. CDR1 SGDLS and CDR2 YYNGEE come from the germline V gene. The CDR3 has 15 residues. CDR3 region: CASSVATRGRHEQYF. CDR3 nucleotide sequence: TGTGCCAGCAGCGTAGCTACAAGGGGGCGCCACGAGCAGTACTTC.